The rows below give T cell receptor beta chains drawn from one sample of a study of cytomegalovirus exposure and HLA in healthy donors. Here immunoSEQ multiplex PCR was the method, and the copy in TCRdb shows in-frame clones only, minus some. The sample yields some 66,000 clones, around four fifths seen once. Sequenced input: PBMCs. The receptors were gathered from a man in his forties in good health and CMV-seronegative. Both conserved end residues are part of each CDR3. D genes are given only for firm matches. Some rows have no size entry. The others give once, few or many, or a class for an expanded clone.

clone_size j_call v_call d_call cdr3_aa cdr3_nt
few TRBJ2-7 TRBV6-5 TRBD1 CATGQNSYEQYF TGTGCAACGGGACAGAACTCCTACGAGCAGTACTTC
NA TRBJ2-5 TRBV2 TRBD1 CASSGRGQAGETQYF TGTGCCAGCAGTGGCAGGGGACAGGCGGGCGAGACCCAGTACTTC
NA TRBJ1-4 TRBV18 TRBD1 CASSRGQGAANEKLFF TGTGCCAGCTCACGAGGACAGGGGGCTGCTAATGAAAAACTGTTTTTT
NA TRBJ1-1 TRBV14 NA CASRRAEAFF TGTGCCAGCAGACGGGCTGAAGCTTTCTTT
once TRBJ2-3 TRBV13 TRBD2 CASSSPGVAGSDTQYF TGTGCCAGCAGCTCCCCCGGGGTAGCGGGATCAGATACGCAGTATTTT
NA TRBJ1-2 TRBV28 NA CASSSQIGQTNYGYTF TGTGCCAGCAGCTCGCAAATCGGACAGACCAACTATGGCTACACCTTC
NA TRBJ1-3 TRBV4-2 TRBD1 CASSLSQGGNTIYF TGTGCCAGCAGCCTCTCACAGGGGGGAAACACCATATATTTT
NA TRBJ1-5 TRBV2 NA CASSERGRGVRQPQHF TGTGCCAGCAGTGAACGGGGGAGGGGAGTTCGTCAGCCCCAGCATTTT
once TRBJ1-2 TRBV28 TRBD1 CASSSRTGKRSNYGYTF TGTGCCAGCAGTTCCAGGACAGGGAAGAGGTCTAACTATGGCTACACCTTC
once TRBJ2-1 TRBV4-1 NA CASSRAAALNEQFF TGCGCCAGCAGCCGGGCAGCGGCCTTGAATGAGCAGTTCTTC
NA TRBJ1-1 TRBV5-6 NA CASSRASLWGEATEAFF TGTGCCAGCAGCCGAGCTTCGTTGTGGGGGGAGGCGACTGAAGCTTTCTTT
NA TRBJ2-2 TRBV14 NA CASSQYQGNTGELFF TGTGCCAGCAGCCAATATCAGGGGAACACCGGGGAGCTGTTTTTT
few TRBJ1-1 TRBV7-2 NA CASSLLWEGGAAFF TGTGCCAGCAGCCTACTATGGGAAGGGGGTGCAGCTTTCTTT
NA TRBJ1-2 TRBV10-3 TRBD1 CAISDNRQGWYGYTF TGTGCCATCAGTGACAATAGACAGGGATGGTATGGCTACACCTTC
NA TRBJ1-2 TRBV7-9 NA CASKRGDLGGGYTF TGTGCCAGCAAAAGAGGAGACCTGGGGGGTGGCTACACCTTC
NA TRBJ2-1 TRBV29-1 NA CSVTTGFSYNEQFF TGCAGCGTGACCACAGGCTTCTCCTACAATGAGCAGTTCTTC
NA TRBJ2-1 TRBV11-2 TRBD2 CANSLLGTRTNEQFF TGTGCCAACAGCTTACTCGGGACTAGAACCAATGAGCAGTTCTTC
NA TRBJ2-3 TRBV4-1 NA CASSPISQGPPPDTQYF TGCGCCAGCAGCCCCATCTCCCAGGGGCCCCCGCCAGATACGCAGTATTTT
NA TRBJ1-4 TRBV16 TRBD1 CASSQSSTGEGEKLFF TGTGCCAGCAGCCAATCGAGTACAGGGGAAGGTGAAAAACTGTTTTTT
few TRBJ1-4 TRBV11-2 NA CASSPGVGAGEKLFF TGTGCCAGCAGCCCAGGGGTAGGGGCTGGGGAAAAACTGTTTTTT
NA TRBJ1-5 TRBV19 NA CASSKGGQPQHF TGTGCCAGTAGTAAGGGAGGGCAGCCCCAGCATTTT
NA TRBJ2-2 TRBV29-1 NA CSVDSSNTGELFF TGCAGCGTTGATTCTAGCAACACCGGGGAGCTGTTTTTT
NA TRBJ2-5 TRBV7-2 NA CASSWLAPSYTETQYF TGTGCCAGCAGCTGGCTCGCCCCTTCTTACACGGAGACCCAGTACTTC
NA TRBJ2-6 TRBV19 TRBD2 CASERGGSGANVLTF TGTGCCAGTGAACGGGGGGGCTCTGGGGCCAACGTCCTGACTTTC
NA TRBJ2-5 TRBV9 NA CASSVSGLETQYF TGTGCCAGCAGCGTATCAGGGTTGGAGACCCAGTACTTC
NA TRBJ2-1 TRBV5-1 TRBD1 CASSPNRGTYNEQFF TGCGCCAGCAGCCCAAACAGGGGAACCTACAATGAGCAGTTCTTC
once TRBJ1-3 TRBV28 TRBD1 CASATGGANTIYF TGTGCCAGCGCGACAGGGGGCGCGAACACCATATATTTT
NA TRBJ1-2 TRBV6-6 NA CAISESPGYNYGYTF TGTGCCATCAGTGAGTCTCCAGGTTATAACTATGGCTACACCTTC
NA TRBJ1-3 TRBV6-5 NA CASSESGNTIYF TGTGCCAGCAGTGAGAGTGGAAACACCATATATTTT
NA TRBJ1-5 TRBV20-1 NA CSASDQPQHF TGCAGTGCCTCTGATCAGCCCCAGCATTTT
few TRBJ1-2 TRBV4-1 TRBD1 CASSQGTGTYGYTF TGCGCCAGCAGCCAAGGGACAGGGACCTATGGCTACACCTTC
NA TRBJ2-5 TRBV1 NA CTSSQIPDRYQETQYF TGCACCAGCAGCCAAATACCGGACAGGTACCAAGAGACCCAGTACTTC
NA TRBJ2-3 TRBV10-3 TRBD1 CARRDTGAQYF TGTGCCAGGCGAGACACAGGGGCGCAGTATTTT
NA TRBJ2-7 TRBV6-5 TRBD1 CASSLRTGGDEQYF TGTGCCAGCAGTTTACGGACAGGGGGAGACGAGCAGTACTTC
NA TRBJ1-2 TRBV6-1 NA CASTLQANYGYTF TGTGCCAGCACTCTACAGGCAAACTATGGCTACACCTTC
NA TRBJ1-2 TRBV19 NA CASSIRGYTF TGTGCCAGTAGTATCCGGGGCTACACCTTC
NA TRBJ2-7 TRBV5-1 NA CASSLESLDEQYF TGCGCCAGCAGCCTAGAAAGTCTCGACGAGCAGTACTTC
NA TRBJ2-3 TRBV9 NA CASSVTGGTDTDTQYF TGTGCCAGCAGCGTAACAGGCGGGACCGACACAGATACGCAGTATTTT
NA TRBJ2-5 TRBV27 TRBD2 CASSFSTGGQETQYF TGTGCCAGCAGTTTTTCGACGGGGGGTCAAGAGACCCAGTACTTC
NA TRBJ2-5 TRBV6-1 TRBD1 CASSQDRGRETQYF TGTGCCAGCAGTCAGGACAGGGGCAGGGAGACCCAGTACTTC
NA TRBJ2-7 TRBV19 NA CASTSRDYEQYF TGTGCCAGTACGTCGCGGGACTACGAGCAGTACTTC
once TRBJ2-7 TRBV4-2 TRBD1 CASSLGGAGGSYEQYF TGTGCCAGCAGCCTTGGGGGCGCAGGGGGTTCCTACGAGCAGTACTTC
NA TRBJ2-1 TRBV28 TRBD2 CASSSGLAVDNEQFF TGTGCCAGCAGCTCGGGACTAGCGGTTGACAATGAGCAGTTCTTC
NA TRBJ2-2 TRBV27 NA CASSLYSGELFF TGTGCCAGCAGTTTATACAGCGGGGAGCTGTTTTTT
NA TRBJ1-2 TRBV6-5 NA CASSGPGNGYGYTF TGTGCCAGCAGTGGGCCCGGAAACGGCTATGGCTACACCTTC
NA TRBJ2-2 TRBV5-4 NA CASSLRRVTGELFF TGTGCCAGCAGCTTGCGACGGGTTACTGGGGAGCTGTTTTTT
NA TRBJ1-5 TRBV19 TRBD1 CASSPGQGGNQPQHF TGTGCCAGTAGCCCGGGACAGGGCGGCAATCAGCCCCAGCATTTT
NA TRBJ2-1 TRBV7-8 TRBD2 CASSLGGLAGAYNEQFF TGTGCCAGCAGCTTAGGAGGGCTAGCGGGAGCCTACAATGAGCAGTTCTTC
NA TRBJ2-5 TRBV5-1 TRBD1 CASSPGTGAPEETQYF TGCGCCAGCAGCCCCGGGACAGGGGCCCCCGAGGAGACCCAGTACTTC